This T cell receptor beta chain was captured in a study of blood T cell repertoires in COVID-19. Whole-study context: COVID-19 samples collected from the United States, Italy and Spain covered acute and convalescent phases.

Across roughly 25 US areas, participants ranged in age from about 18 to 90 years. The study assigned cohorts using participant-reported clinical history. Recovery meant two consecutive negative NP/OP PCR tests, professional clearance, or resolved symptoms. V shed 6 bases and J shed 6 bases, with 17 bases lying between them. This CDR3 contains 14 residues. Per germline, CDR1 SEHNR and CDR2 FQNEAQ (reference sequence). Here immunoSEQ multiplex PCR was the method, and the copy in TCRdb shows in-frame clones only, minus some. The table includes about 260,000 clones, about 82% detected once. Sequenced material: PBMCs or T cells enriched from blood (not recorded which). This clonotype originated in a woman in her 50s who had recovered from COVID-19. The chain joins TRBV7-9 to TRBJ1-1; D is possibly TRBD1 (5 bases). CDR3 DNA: TGTGCCAGCAGTTTAACAGGTGACGACGCTGAAGCTTTCTTT. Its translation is CASSLTGDDAEAFF.